Listed here is a single TCR beta chain. The method was immunoSEQ multiplex PCR; TCRdb's version includes in-frame clones alone and lacks a portion of them. This repertoire shows 190,000 or so clones, 86% found once; its top ten account for over 7.5%. This sample was taken from a study of blood T cell repertoires in COVID-19. Recovered Cohort 3 donors showed two negative PCRs, clearance, or symptom resolution. Germline CDR1 LGHDT, CDR2 YNNKEL (reference sequence). The CDR3 runs to 17 residues. With V trimmed by 1 base and J by 7 bases, 12 bases remained unmatched. Sequencing was performed on PBMCs or T cells enriched from blood (not recorded which). The receptor comes from a woman aged 25 to 39 who had recovered from COVID-19. V and J are TRBV3-1 (or the pseudogene TRBV3-2) and TRBJ2-1, with TRBD2 matching over 8 bases. This chain's CDR3 is CASSQVSGRPFGNEQFF. For the CDR3, the DNA is TGTGCCAGCAGCCAAGTAAGCGGGAGACCCTTCGGTAATGAGCAGTTCTTC.